This T cell receptor beta chain is drawn from a study of cytomegalovirus exposure and HLA in healthy donors. 60 Vbeta and 13 Jbeta primers were used in PCR. Profiling relied on immunoSEQ multiplex PCR, and the TCRdb table lists in-frame clones only, not all of them. The table includes roughly 70,000 clones, approximately 70% detected once. CDR3 length: 16 amino acids. Germline V gives CDR1 MGHRA, CDR2 YSYEKL. Unmatched junction bases numbered 10, after V lost 2 bases and J lost 4 bases. This clonotype was sampled from a male donor in good health and CMV-seropositive. Sequencing was carried out using PBMCs. The V gene is TRBV4-1, the J gene TRBJ1-1; 7 nucleotides align to TRBD1. CDR3 in amino acids: CASSQSKGTVGTEAFF. The DNA for the CDR3 is TGCGCCAGCAGCCAATCGAAAGGGACAGTGGGCACTGAAGCTTTCTTT.